This is a list of T cell receptor beta chains from one sample in a study of T cell responses to AZD1222 COVID-19 vaccine. Libraries were prepared by immunoSEQ multiplex PCR; TCRdb keeps only in-frame clonotypes and omits some of them. The sample includes 130,000 to 150,000 clones, roughly 90% of them seen just once. The sequences come from peripheral blood, collected on day 0 of AZD1222 vaccination. Source of these receptors: an adult in good health. CDR3s include the opening cysteine and the closing phenylalanine or tryptophan. Each record gives: clone size, J gene, D gene, V gene, CDR3 protein, CDR3 DNA. D genes are given only for firm matches. Part of the rows lack a size; the others show once, few, many or a class for expanded clones.

. TRBJ1-2 . TRBV7-3 CASSQTAGRNYGYTF TGTGCCAGCAGCCAAACTGCGGGACGGAACTATGGCTACACCTTC
. TRBJ2-7 . TRBV6-5 CASSSVGLVWYEQYF TGTGCCAGCAGTTCGGTTGGGCTAGTTTGGTACGAGCAGTACTTC
. TRBJ2-1 TRBD2 TRBV4-1 CASSQRGLAGNEQFF TGCGCCAGCAGCCAGAGGGGACTAGCGGGAAATGAGCAGTTCTTC
. TRBJ1-2 TRBD1 TRBV9 CASSPGGQGNYGYTF TGTGCCAGCAGCCCAGGGGGACAGGGGAACTATGGCTACACCTTC
. TRBJ1-1 . TRBV5-6 CASSPLGGGLRSEAFF TGTGCCAGCAGCCCCCTGGGGGGAGGGTTGAGGTCTGAAGCTTTCTTT
. TRBJ2-7 TRBD2 TRBV5-1 CASSSALAGELYEQYF TGCGCCAGCAGCTCCGCCTTAGCGGGGGAGTTGTACGAGCAGTACTTC
. TRBJ1-5 . TRBV30 CAWSGSSNQPQHF TGTGCCTGGAGTGGAAGTAGCAATCAGCCCCAGCATTTT
. TRBJ1-1 TRBD1 TRBV7-9 CASSPGQGVNTEAFF TGTGCCAGCAGCCCCGGACAGGGGGTGAACACTGAAGCTTTCTTT
. TRBJ2-3 TRBD2 TRBV28 CASRLAGFTDTQYF TGTGCCAGCAGGCTAGCGGGGTTCACAGATACGCAGTATTTT
few TRBJ2-3 . TRBV21-1 CASSKADGAPF TGTGCCAGCAGCAAGGCGGACGGCGCCCCTTTT
. TRBJ1-2 . TRBV5-4 CASSLGPAANYGYTF TGTGCCAGCAGCTTGGGGCCTGCAGCTAACTATGGCTACACCTTC
. TRBJ1-2 . TRBV7-9 CASSLAGARNGYTF TGTGCCAGCAGCTTAGCGGGGGCGCGAAATGGCTACACCTTC
. TRBJ2-2 TRBD2 TRBV7-3 CASSLWPSGGTGELFF TGTGCCAGCAGCTTATGGCCTAGCGGGGGCACCGGGGAGCTGTTTTTT
. TRBJ2-5 TRBD1 TRBV5-1 CASSLRQGREETQYF TGCGCCAGCAGCTTAAGACAGGGTAGGGAAGAGACCCAGTACTTC
. TRBJ1-2 . TRBV15 CATSIQGIYGYTF TGTGCCACCAGCATCCAGGGTATCTATGGCTACACCTTC
. TRBJ2-7 . TRBV7-2 CASSFAYSKHYEQYF TGTGCCAGCAGCTTTGCGTACTCCAAACACTACGAGCAGTACTTC
. TRBJ2-3 . TRBV6-2/TRBV6-3 CASSYGTDTQYF TGTGCCAGCAGTTACGGCACAGATACGCAGTATTTT
. TRBJ2-6 . TRBV24-1 CATSENRANGANVLTF TGTGCCACCAGTGAAAACAGGGCTAATGGGGCCAACGTCCTGACTTTC
. TRBJ1-2 . TRBV19 CASSTEAGPRPGYTF TGTGCCAGTAGTACGGAGGCAGGCCCCCGTCCTGGCTACACCTTC
. TRBJ2-7 . TRBV11-2 CASSQYIMDGPYEQYF TGTGCCAGCAGCCAATATATTATGGACGGACCCTACGAGCAGTACTTC
. TRBJ2-1 TRBD2 TRBV14 CASKLLAGNEQFF TGTGCCAGCAAGCTACTAGCGGGAAATGAGCAGTTCTTC
. TRBJ1-5 . TRBV5-1 CASSLAGRNDQPQHF TGCGCCAGCAGCTTGGCCGGGCGGAACGATCAGCCCCAGCATTTT
. TRBJ1-2 TRBD1 TRBV11-2 CASSTLRGYRGNGYTF TGTGCCAGCAGCACACTCCGCGGGTACAGGGGCAATGGCTACACCTTC
. TRBJ1-3 TRBD1 TRBV5-4 CASSLGQGGSGNTIYF TGTGCCAGCAGCCTGGGACAGGGAGGCTCTGGAAACACCATATATTTT
. TRBJ1-2 . TRBV18 CASSPQGNNYGYTF TGTGCCAGCTCACCTCAGGGGAATAACTATGGCTACACCTTC
. TRBJ2-5 . TRBV7-9 CASSFSETQYF TGTGCCAGCAGCTTTAGTGAGACCCAGTACTTC
once TRBJ2-3 . TRBV30 CAWGAFTDTQYF TGTGCCTGGGGAGCCTTCACAGATACGCAGTATTTT
. TRBJ1-1 . TRBV7-9 CASSVGPEAFF TGTGCCAGCAGCGTAGGGCCTGAAGCTTTCTTT
. TRBJ1-6 . TRBV30 CAWSTLGGRNSPLHF TGTGCCTGGAGTACACTGGGGGGTCGAAATTCACCCCTCCACTTT
few TRBJ2-2 . TRBV24-1 CATSDLTRGAGELFF TGTGCCACCAGTGATTTAACCAGGGGAGCCGGGGAGCTGTTTTTT
. TRBJ1-5 . TRBV11-1 CASSKDLNQPQHF TGTGCCAGCAGCAAAGACCTGAATCAGCCCCAGCATTTT
. TRBJ2-7 TRBD1 TRBV5-4 CASSLGTGEGFSYEQYF TGTGCCAGCAGCTTAGGGACAGGGGAGGGATTCTCCTACGAGCAGTACTTC
few TRBJ2-2 . TRBV19 CASRRVASNTGELFF TGTGCCAGTAGGAGGGTCGCCTCGAACACCGGGGAGCTGTTTTTT
few TRBJ1-1 . TRBV12-3/TRBV12-4 CASSFRGPEAFF TGTGCCAGCAGTTTCAGGGGTCCTGAAGCTTTCTTT
. TRBJ2-5 . TRBV29-1 CSVLTRQEETQYF TGCAGCGTCCTCACCCGACAGGAAGAGACCCAGTACTTC
. TRBJ2-2 TRBD2 TRBV4-1 CASSQGLVTSEYTGELFF TGCGCCAGCAGCCAAGGCCTTGTGACTAGCGAGTACACCGGGGAGCTGTTTTTT
. TRBJ2-2 . TRBV6-4 CASRAGGLNTGELFF TGTGCCAGCAGGGCAGGGGGGCTCAACACCGGGGAGCTGTTTTTT
. TRBJ2-5 . TRBV24-1 CATSGQMGHQETQYF TGTGCCACCAGTGGTCAGATGGGGCACCAAGAGACCCAGTACTTC
. TRBJ1-5 . TRBV5-8 CASSSMNGGNQPQHF TGTGCCAGCAGCTCCATGAATGGGGGGAATCAGCCCCAGCATTTT
few TRBJ2-1 TRBD2 TRBV5-1 CASSSPTSEVNEQFF TGCGCCAGCAGCTCTCCTACTAGCGAGGTCAATGAGCAGTTCTTC
. TRBJ2-7 . TRBV7-3 CASSLNVGYEQYF TGTGCCAGCAGCTTAAATGTTGGGTACGAGCAGTACTTC
. TRBJ1-1 TRBD1 TRBV27 CASSFIGQGRTEAFF TGTGCCAGCAGTTTTATAGGACAGGGTCGAACTGAAGCTTTCTTT
. TRBJ2-3 . TRBV7-9 CASSSPSTDTQYF TGTGCCAGCAGCTCGCCTAGCACAGATACGCAGTATTTT
once TRBJ2-3 TRBD2 TRBV12-5 CASGFTTHLYAVAGESSTDTQYF TGTGCTAGTGGTTTTACCACTCACCTCTACGCGGTAGCGGGGGAATCTAGCACAGATACGCAGTATTTT
. TRBJ1-4 TRBD1 TRBV6-1 CASSEGKGTGNEKLFF TGTGCCAGCAGTGAGGGCAAGGGGACAGGCAACGAAAAACTGTTTTTT
. TRBJ2-1 . TRBV5-1 CASSLDYPGGEQFF TGCGCCAGCAGCTTGGATTACCCGGGTGGTGAGCAGTTCTTC
. TRBJ1-1 . TRBV6-5 CASRKGEDTEAFF TGTGCCAGCAGGAAAGGTGAAGACACTGAAGCTTTCTTT
. TRBJ1-1 . TRBV9 CASSPSGSNTEAFF TGTGCCAGCAGCCCGTCAGGATCGAACACTGAAGCTTTCTTT